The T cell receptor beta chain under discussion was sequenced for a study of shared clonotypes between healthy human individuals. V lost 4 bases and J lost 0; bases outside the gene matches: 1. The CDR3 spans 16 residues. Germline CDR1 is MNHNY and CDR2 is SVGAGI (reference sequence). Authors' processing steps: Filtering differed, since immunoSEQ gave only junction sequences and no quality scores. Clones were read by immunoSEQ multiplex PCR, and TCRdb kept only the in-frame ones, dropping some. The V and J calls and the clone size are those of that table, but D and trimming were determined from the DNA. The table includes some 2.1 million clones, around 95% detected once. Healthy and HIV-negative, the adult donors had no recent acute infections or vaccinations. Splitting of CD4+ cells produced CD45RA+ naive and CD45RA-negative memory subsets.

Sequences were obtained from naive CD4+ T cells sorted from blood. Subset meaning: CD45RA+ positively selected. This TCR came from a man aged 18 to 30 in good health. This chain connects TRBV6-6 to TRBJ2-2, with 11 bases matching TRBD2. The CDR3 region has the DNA TGTGCCAGCAGTTGGACTAGCGGGTCGAACACCGGGGAGCTGTTTTTT. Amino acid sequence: CASSWTSGSNTGELFF.